The 10 T cell receptor beta chains given below trace back to one sample, sequenced in a study of blood T cell repertoires in COVID-19 (dated by TCRdb to 2018 to 2021). The method was the immunoSEQ multiplex PCR assay. As stored in TCRdb, this immuneACCESS dataset retains in-frame rearrangements with V and J assigned. A fraction of the clones does not appear; measured against another copy, unresolved V genes explain less than half of the discrepancy, and the remainder lacks a known reason. The table for this sample lists 25,000 to 30,000 clones; about nine tenths of them were counted only once. The ten largest clones take up 7% to 10% of the sample. The sample was peripheral blood. The receptor set was obtained from a man in his 70s with active or convalescent COVID-19.

The DNA for the CDR3 is TGTGCCTGGAGTATAACAGGGATACATAGCAATCAGCCCCAGCATTTT. Amino acid sequence: CAWSITGIHSNQPQHF. The chain couples TRBV30 to TRBJ1-5; a weak D match, TRBD1 (6 bases). The V end lost 2 bases, the J end lost 0 bases, and 14 bases lay between the germline ends. Germline V gene data show CDR1 as GTSNPN and CDR2 as SVGIG (reference sequence). The CDR3 sequence is 16 residues long.

The CDR3 sequence: CASSRGASGEKEQYF. The CDR3 nucleotides read TGTGCCAGCAGCCGTGGAGCTAGCGGGGAAAAGGAGCAGTACTTC. The chain is built from TRBV7-9 and TRBJ2-7; 9 bases line up with TRBD2. CDR3 length: 15 residues. V dropped 5 bases and J dropped 7; count of bases not matched to a gene: 12. Germline assignment: CDR1 SEHNR and CDR2 FQNEAQ (reference sequence). Variable domain in full (rest from reference TRBV7-9 and TRBJ2-7): DTGVSQNPRHKITKRGQNVTFRCDPISEHNRLYWYRQTLGQGPEFLTYFQNEAQLEKSRLLSDRFSAERPKGSFSTLEIQRTEQGDSAMYLCASSRGASGEKEQYFGPGTRLTVT.

The V and J genes are TRBV2 and TRBJ1-2; TRBD1 might be the D (6 bases). The CDR3 extends over 12 amino acids. Germline V gene sequence: CDR1 SNHLY, CDR2 FYNNEI. V shed 8 bases and J shed 10 bases, with 17 bases lying between them. CDR3 protein: CASEEGTSDYTF. The CDR3 DNA sequence: TGTGCCAGCGAAGAGGGGACATCCGACTACACCTTC.

This chain connects TRBV30 to TRBJ1-6; D is uncertain. Germline assignment: CDR1 GTSNPN and CDR2 SVGIG (reference sequence). V lost 3 bases to trimming and J lost 7 bases, with 16 bases between them. The CDR3 length is 15 residues. The CDR3 nucleotides are TGTGCCTGGAGGAACGGTGTCGCTCGGAATTCACCCCTCCACTTT. Translation: CAWRNGVARNSPLHF.

The CDR3 sequence: CASSPRQANYGYTF. The CDR3 DNA reads TGTGCCAGCAGCCCCAGACAGGCTAACTATGGCTACACCTTC. The rearrangement joins TRBV5-4 to TRBJ1-2; D perhaps matches TRBD1 (6 bases). Deletions cut 4 bases from V and 0 bases from J, with 10 bases between. The CDR3 totals 14 residues. Germline V CDR1 and CDR2: SGHNT, YYREEE (reference sequence).

V usage is TRBV18 and J usage is TRBJ1-1; 8 bases are shared with TRBD1. Looked up from germline, CDR1 is KGHSH and CDR2 is LQKENI. The CDR3 loop spans 17 amino acids. The junction had 12 bases not matched to a gene; V was cut back by 5 bases and J by 1 base. This CDR3 is CASSWDGTGLTNTEAFF. The CDR3 nucleotides are TGTGCCAGCTCATGGGACGGGACAGGCCTCACGAACACTGAAGCTTTCTTT.

This clone was observed once. The rearrangement joins TRBV6-2 or TRBV6-3 to TRBJ2-1; D uncertain. Germline lookup yields CDR1 MNHEY and CDR2 SVGEGT. This CDR3 is built from 12 residues. Deletions cut 2 bases from V and 9 bases from J, with 8 bases between. In DNA, the CDR3 is TGTGCCAGCAGTTACGCACCGGGTGAGCAGTTCTTC. It translates to CASSYAPGEQFF.

The chain uses TRBV18 and TRBJ2-5; 7 bases map to TRBD1. Trimming cost V 8 bases and J 4 bases; bases outside gene matches: 7. The CDR3 consists of 13 residues. Germline-derived CDR1 and CDR2 are KGHSH and LQKENI. The CDR3 sequence is CASGPGQTETQYF. CDR3 coding DNA: TGTGCCAGCGGGCCGGGACAGACAGAGACCCAGTACTTC.

V usage is TRBV19 and J usage is TRBJ1-2; 9 bases line up with TRBD1. The length of the CDR3 is 14 residues. Trimming took 8 bases from V and 8 from J; bases not matched to a gene: 12. Germline V lookup: CDR1 LNHDA, CDR2 SQIVND (reference sequence). The chain's CDR3 is CASATGQGFDGYTF. The CDR3 coding sequence is TGTGCCAGTGCAACGGGACAGGGTTTTGACGGCTACACCTTC. Full variable domain (remainder filled in from reference TRBV19 and TRBJ1-2): DGGITQSPKYLFRKEGQNVTLSCEQNLNHDAMYWYRQDPGQGLRLIYYSQIVNDFQKGDIAEGYSVSREKKESFPLTVTSAQKNPTAFYLCASATGQGFDGYTFGSGTRLTVV.

The table lists this clone with a count of one. The chain combines TRBV24-1 with TRBJ2-7, with D possibly being TRBD1 (6 bases). Germline V CDR1 and CDR2: KGHDR, SFDVKD. V was shortened by 9 bases and J by 5 bases, with 13 bases between the two germline ends. The CDR3 is 12 amino acids. The CDR3: CATARGFDEQYV. The CDR3 DNA reads as TGTGCCACCGCCAGGGGTTTCGACGAGCAGTACGTC.